This T cell receptor beta chain was documented in a study of T cells in Graves' hyperthyroidism and ophthalmopathy. Findings of the study overall: The model's output predicted ophthalmopathy at a median of around 6.9 months prior to onset.

The junction had 2 bases not matched to a gene; V was cut back by 3 bases and J by 7 bases. The CDR3 spans 13 residues. Stability of Graves' hyperthyroidism was defined as absent ophthalmopathy progression within 18 months. Subjects aged 18 to 65 presented with newly diagnosed hyperthyroidism of less than 2 months' duration. Researchers barred patients who had uncontrolled infection, other autoimmune disease, pregnancy or lactation. RNA transcripts gave rise to amplified TCR beta CDR3 regions. The study used the HTBI primer set for a first-round RT-PCR of the TCR CDR3. Each CDR3 protein gets one entry after TCRdb re-called the multiplex PCR reads with MiXCR. The sample holds approximately 400,000 distinct CDR3 sequences; under 15% are singletons and the top ten take 32%. Many counts were recorded for this clonotype. Its antigen remains unknown.

The clonotype was recovered from a woman in her 30s with Graves' hyperthyroidism. Sequenced material: blood. The chain joins TRBV12-3 or TRBV12-4 to TRBJ2-1; 8 bases fit TRBD2. CDR3 residues: CASSLSGSNEQFF. In DNA form, the CDR3 reads TGTGCCAGCAGTTTGAGCGGGAGTAATGAGCAGTTCTTC.